Below, 20 T cell receptor beta chains from the same sample are listed, as sequenced in a study of T cell clonotyping in hematopoietic cell transplantation. Sample time point: recipient sample about 28 days before transplant, after cytoreduction. The protocol was immunoSEQ multiplex PCR, while the TCRdb copy is restricted to in-frame clones and leaves out a portion. The table lists roughly 80,000 clones, roughly 95% of them singletons, with around 1.7% in the top ten. The sample consisted of peripheral blood mononuclear cells, taken before stem cell transplant. These TCRs come from a woman aged 50 to 65 with acute myeloid leukemia. Some clones in this sample may be carry-over from other donors' samples.

This clone was seen once. The V call is TRBV28, the J call TRBJ1-5; maybe TRBD1 (6 bases). The germline V gene encodes CDR1 MDHEN and CDR2 SYDVKM. The CDR3 totals 14 residues. V gave up 6 bases and J gave up 0 bases, with 9 bases separating them. CDR3 sequence (DNA): TGTGCCAGCAGAGTACAGGGTAGCAATCAGCCCCAGCATTTT. Amino acids: CASRVQGSNQPQHF.

The chain recombines TRBV5-5 with TRBJ1-5, with D perhaps matching TRBD1 (5 bases). Germline V lookup: CDR1 SGHKS, CDR2 YYEKEE (reference sequence). The CDR3 covers 13 residues. V lost 1 base and J lost 8, with 10 bases in between. The CDR3 coding sequence is TGTGCCAGCAGCTTGTTGGGGGATAAGCCCCAGCATTTT. This encodes CASSLLGDKPQHF.

Comment on this clone: One end of the junction varies from germline; a read error may be responsible. V and J are TRBV7-7 and TRBJ2-1, with 11 bases fitting TRBD1. Germline V CDR1 and CDR2: SSHAT, FNYEAQ (reference sequence). The CDR3 consists of 16 residues. The CDR3: CASSPTGQGVLSEQFF. The CDR3 region has the DNA TGTGCTAGCAGCCCGACGGGACAGGGGGTATTGAGTGAGCAGTTCTTC.

The rearrangement joins TRBV18 to TRBJ2-7; D perhaps matches TRBD1 (6 bases). Per germline, CDR1 KGHSH and CDR2 LQKENI. Trimming left V 4 bases short and J 3 bases short, with 16 bases between. The CDR3 is made up of 15 amino acids. The CDR3 DNA reads as TGTGCCAGCTCACTCACAGGGCTAGGGCACTACGAGCAGTACTTC. Its translation: CASSLTGLGHYEQYF.

The V call is TRBV15, the J call TRBJ1-4, with TRBD1 matching 10 bases. After removal of 0 bases from V and 0 bases from J, the junction contained 10 bases not matched to a gene. Germline CDR1 reads LNHNV; CDR2 reads YYDKDF (reference sequence). The CDR3 is made up of 20 amino acids. CDR3 in DNA: TGTGCCACCAGCAGAGATAGTAGGGGACAGGGGATCGCAACTAATGAAAAACTGTTTTTT. Protein product: CATSRDSRGQGIATNEKLFF. Full variable domain (remainder filled in from reference TRBV15 and TRBJ1-4): DAMVIQNPRYQVTQFGKPVTLSCSQTLNHNVMYWYQQKSSQAPKLLFHYYDKDFNNEADTPDNFQSRRPNTSFCFLDIRSPGLGDTAMYLCATSRDSRGQGIATNEKLFFGSGTQLSVL.

This chain uses TRBV5-8 with TRBJ2-3, with D perhaps TRBD2 (5 bases). Germline CDR1 reads SGHTS; CDR2 reads YDEGEE. Trimming shortened V by 6 bases and J by 4 bases, and 15 bases separated the two germline ends. The CDR3 is 14 amino acids. The DNA of the CDR3 is TGTGCCAGCACCCTTGGGGAGCTGCCAGATACGCAGTATTTT. Encoded protein: CASTLGELPDTQYF.

The chain has TRBV9 and TRBJ1-1; 7 bases align to TRBD1. The CDR3 extends over 13 amino acids. The germline V gene encodes CDR1 SGDLS and CDR2 YYNGEE. V was pared by 3 bases and J by 11 bases, with 10 bases of the junction left unmatched. CDR3 in amino acids: CASSGGLEGAAFF. The DNA of the CDR3 is TGTGCCAGCAGCGGCGGATTGGAGGGGGCGGCTTTCTTT.

The J gene is TRBJ1-4, the V gene TRBV5-6; TRBD1 is a possible D gene (6 bases). CDR3 size: 16 residues. CDR1 and CDR2 from the germline V gene are SGHDT and YYEEEE. V lost 2 bases and J 4 bases, leaving 15 bases between the germline ends. CDR3 amino acids: CASSFSGAFFNEKLFF. As DNA, the CDR3 is TGTGCCAGCAGCTTCTCGGGGGCGTTTTTTAATGAAAAACTGTTTTTT.

CDR3 loop: CASSKDKVHTDTQYF. The CDR3 DNA reads as TGTGCCAGCAGTAAGGACAAGGTACACACAGATACGCAGTATTTT. The genes are TRBV2 and TRBJ2-3, with D possibly TRBD1 on 5 matching bases. Trimming cost V 5 bases and J 2 bases, with 14 bases left between them. CDR1 and CDR2 (germline): SNHLY, FYNNEI. CDR3 size: 15 residues.

V gene TRBV10-3 combines with J gene TRBJ2-3; possibly TRBD1 for D (6 bases). The CDR3 covers 14 residues. The germline V gene encodes CDR1 ENHRY and CDR2 SYGVKD. V lost 10 bases and J lost 2, with 16 bases in between. For the CDR3, the DNA is TGTGCCACCGAGGGGGAGCGGCACACAGATACGCAGTATTTT. The encoded protein is CATEGERHTDTQYF.

The genes are TRBV7-8 and TRBJ2-5; D is possibly TRBD1 or TRBD2 (5 bases each). The CDR3 sequence is 19 residues long. The V end lost 5 bases, the J end lost 3 bases, and 28 bases lay between the germline ends. The germline gives CDR1 SGHVS, CDR2 FQNEAQ. This CDR3 reads CASSLVRRGANNPKETQYF. The CDR3 region has the DNA TGTGCCAGCAGCCTAGTAAGGAGAGGGGCGAACAACCCAAAAGAGACCCAGTACTTC.

About this clone itself: The germline gene is not matched at one end of the junction; a read error may be the cause. This chain joins TRBV7-2 and TRBJ2-5; 11 bases are shared with TRBD2. Germline V gene lookup returns CDR1 SGHTA and CDR2 FQGNSA. CDR3 length: 14 amino acids. The DNA of the CDR3 is TGTGCCAGCAGCGTAGCGGGGGGGCCTGAGACCCAGTACTTC. Translating gives CASSVAGGPETQYF.

The chain recombines TRBV30 with TRBJ1-2; perhaps TRBD1 as D (5 bases). This CDR3 comprises 16 residues. CDR1 is GTSNPN, CDR2 SVGIG, per germline (reference sequence). Trimming left V 0 bases short and J 0 bases short, with 14 bases between. The CDR3 DNA reads as TGTGCCTGGAGTGTACCCTCTACAGGAGCTAACTATGGCTACACCTTC. This gives the protein CAWSVPSTGANYGYTF.

The CDR3 bases are TGTGCCAGCAGCTTAGCGCTCCAGGGCGCAGATACGCAGTATTTT. This gives the protein CASSLALQGADTQYF. J is TRBJ2-3 and V is TRBV7-2; a possible D gene is TRBD1 (5 bases). Trimming removed 0 bases at V and 4 bases at J, with 11 bases between. The germline V gene encodes CDR1 SGHTA and CDR2 FQGNSA. This CDR3 is 15 amino acids long.

The gene calls are TRBV27 and TRBJ2-1; 7 bases map to TRBD2. Unmatched junction bases numbered 8, after V lost 5 bases and J lost 4 bases. From germline, CDR1 is MNHEY and CDR2 SMNVEV (reference sequence). The CDR3 runs 15 residues. CDR3 in amino acids: CASSPSGETYNEQFF. CDR3 nucleotides: TGTGCCAGCAGTCCAAGCGGGGAGACGTACAATGAGCAGTTCTTC.

The CDR3 reads CASSLGGTSTDTQYF. The DNA of the CDR3 is TGCGCCAGCAGCTTGGGGGGGACTAGCACAGATACGCAGTATTTT. V is TRBV5-1 and J is TRBJ2-3; D possibly corresponds to TRBD2 (6 bases). Per germline, CDR1 SGHRS and CDR2 YFSETQ. Trimming shortened V by 0 bases and J by 0 bases, and 8 bases separated the two germline ends. The CDR3 loop spans 15 amino acids.

The chain recombines TRBV2 with TRBJ2-3, with D perhaps matching TRBD1 or TRBD2 (5 bases each). Germline CDR1 SNHLY, CDR2 FYNNEI. V dropped 7 bases and J dropped 6 bases, with 14 bases sitting between them. This CDR3 comprises 13 residues. The CDR3 DNA reads TGTGCCAGCACTGGGGGTCGGATTGATACGCAGTATTTT. It is translated as CASTGGRIDTQYF.

J is TRBJ1-1 and V is TRBV11-1, with 7 positions matching TRBD1. J lost 1 base, V lost 1 base, and 0 bases had no gene match. The CDR3 sequence is 14 residues long. Looked up from germline, CDR1 is SGHAT and CDR2 is FQDESV (reference sequence). The CDR3 sequence: CASSLGTGNTEAFF. CDR3 DNA sequence: TGTGCCAGCAGCTTAGGGACAGGGAACACTGAAGCTTTCTTT.

The chain has TRBV9 and TRBJ2-1; 14 bases line up with TRBD2. Germline V gives CDR1 SGDLS, CDR2 YYNGEE. The CDR3 has 16 amino acids. After removal of 0 bases from V and 9 bases from J, the junction contained 5 bases not matched to a gene. CDR3 in DNA: TGTGCCAGCAGCGTAGCGACTAGCGGGAGGGCCGGTGAGCAGTTCTTC. Translated: CASSVATSGRAGEQFF.

This chain uses TRBV6-1 with TRBJ1-5; 7 bases agree with TRBD1. The ends lost 6 bases at V and 4 bases at J; junction bases unmatched: 3. This CDR3 comprises 13 residues. In germline, CDR1 is MNHNS, CDR2 SASEGT. CDR3 protein: CASRGQFNQPQHF. DNA of the CDR3: TGTGCCAGCAGGGGACAGTTTAATCAGCCCCAGCATTTT.